The TCR beta chain under discussion was sequenced for a study of early T cells in non-severe SARS-CoV-2 infection. Study in general: RNA in bulk from unsorted whole blood was sequenced, and chains were unpaired.

TCRdb processed the 5' RACE reads anew with MiXCR; each CDR3 protein has one entry. Here the sample spans tens of thousands of distinct CDR3 sequences, over 4.5% being singletons. This clonotype was seen repeatedly, ten times or more. Its antigen is unknown. Study outcomes and limitations: Lookups in VDJdb leaned toward anti-spike CD8 responses and missed private and CD4 specificities.

The sample comprised whole blood. The sequence derives from an adult who was a healthcare worker with PCR-confirmed SARS-CoV-2 infection or an uninfected control (not recorded which).

The CDR3 bases are TGTGCCAGCAGTTTATCTATGGGGGACCAAGAGACCCAGTACTTC. It codes for CASSLSMGDQETQYF. V and J are TRBV27 and TRBJ2-5, with D perhaps matching TRBD1 or TRBD2 (5 bases each). Germline V gene data show CDR1 as MNHEY and CDR2 as SMNVEV (reference sequence). The V end was cut by 0 bases, the J end by 0 bases, with 8 bases between. CDR3 length: 15 amino acids.